The clone carrying this T cell receptor beta chain was recorded a few times. This sample was taken from a study of blood T cells in healthy people across ages. About the study: Template switching caught about one barcoded beta molecule for each two T cells.

The CDR3 extends over 12 amino acids. Per the germline V gene, CDR1 is DFQATT and CDR2 is SNEGSKA (reference sequence). With a J-beta primer mix and a sample-barcoded 5' primer, a second PCR ran roughly 6 to 11 cycles. MiXCR, applied by TCRdb to the 5' RACE reads, yields one record per CDR3 protein. This repertoire shows 550,000 to 750,000 distinct CDR3 sequences, roughly 21% found once; its top ten account for roughly 3.6%. The study isolated at least 6 million PBMCs from each sample. This receptor was identified in a man aged 65-85 years in good health. The rearrangement uses TRBV20-1 and TRBJ2-5; no firm D call. The J call may not be correct, given that the DNA end is closer to TRBJ2-1. The sample consisted of blood. For the CDR3, the DNA is TGCAGTGCTCCAAAGGAAATCAATGAGCAGTTCTTC. Translating it yields CSAPKEINEQFF.